The 26 T cell receptor beta chains below come from one sample, sequenced in a study of blood T cell repertoires in COVID-19 (dated by TCRdb to 2019 to 2021). Library preparation employed the immunoSEQ multiplex PCR assay. The immuneACCESS repertoire file appears here via TCRdb, limited to in-frame rearrangements. These files lack a portion of the clones; in checked studies, under half of the deficit traces to unresolved V genes, and the cause of the others is not known. A total of under 300,000 clones appear in this sample, 70% to 85% of them only once. Roughly 4.9% of the sample comes from the top ten. Input material: peripheral blood. The origin of the receptors is a woman older than 75 with active or convalescent COVID-19.

The rearrangement links TRBV6-5 to TRBJ1-6; 8 bases match TRBD1. Germline V lookup: CDR1 MNHEY, CDR2 SVGAGI. V shed 2 bases and J 10 bases; nucleotides not matched to a gene: 7. The CDR3 has 15 amino acids. Written as DNA, the CDR3 is TGTGCCAGCAGTTACGGACAGGGCCCTGGATCACCCCTCCACTTT. Protein product: CASSYGQGPGSPLHF.

The V gene is TRBV5-1, the J gene TRBJ2-7; possibly TRBD1 for D (7 bases). Germline assignment: CDR1 SGHRS and CDR2 YFSETQ. V was shortened by 0 bases and J by 5 bases, with 24 bases between the two germline ends. There are 18 residues in the CDR3. The CDR3, as DNA: TGCGCCAGCAGCTTGGATTGGAGGGTCAGGGGGAGGACGAACGAGCAGTACTTC. Its translation: CASSLDWRVRGRTNEQYF.

The chain combines TRBV29-1 with TRBJ1-4, with 10 bases matching TRBD1. Losses at the gene ends were 4 bases for V and 5 bases for J; bases not matched to a gene: 7. Germline CDR1 reads SQVTM; CDR2 reads ANQGSEA. This CDR3 contains 15 residues. CDR3 residues: CSVVGTGDGNEKLFF. The DNA for the CDR3 is TGCAGCGTTGTGGGGACAGGGGATGGGAATGAAAAACTGTTTTTT.

This clone was picked up a small number of times. This chain links TRBV6-5 with TRBJ2-2; D may be TRBD1 (6 bases). The CDR3 is made up of 12 amino acids. V was cut by 6 bases and J by 6 bases, with 8 bases left in between. Germline assignment: CDR1 MNHEY and CDR2 SVGAGI. In DNA, the CDR3 is TGTGCCAGCAGACAGGGCCCCGGGGAGCTGTTTTTT. Protein product: CASRQGPGELFF.

The genes are TRBV5-1 and TRBJ2-4, with 7 bases lining up with TRBD2. This CDR3 spans 15 amino acids. V dropped 1 base and J dropped 5; count of bases not matched to a gene: 6. The germline CDR1 and CDR2 sequences are SGHRS and YFSETQ. The CDR3 nucleotides are TGCGCCAGCAGCTTGTCGGGGGGACCCCAAAACATTCAGTACTTC. The encoded protein is CASSLSGGPQNIQYF. The variable domain in full, completed from reference TRBV5-1 and TRBJ2-4, reads KAGVTQTPRYLIKTRGQQVTLSCSPISGHRSVSWYQQTPGQGLQFLFEYFSETQRNKGNFPGRFSGRQFSNSRSEMNVSTLELGDSALYLCASSLSGGPQNIQYFGAGTRLSVL.

The rearrangement joins TRBV19 to TRBJ1-2; 8 nucleotides agree with TRBD1. The germline V gene has CDR1 LNHDA and CDR2 SQIVND (reference sequence). V was pared by 4 bases and J by 0 bases, with 4 bases of the junction left unmatched. CDR3 length: 15 amino acids. DNA for the CDR3: TGTGCCAGTAGTAGGACAGGGACTACTAACTATGGCTACACCTTC. The encoded protein is CASSRTGTTNYGYTF.

The chain's CDR3 is CAWTPDRLGYGYTF. The CDR3 DNA reads as TGTGCCTGGACCCCGGACAGGCTCGGCTATGGCTACACCTTC. The chain uses TRBV30 and TRBJ1-2; 7 nucleotides agree with TRBD1. The CDR3 extends over 14 amino acids. Germline CDR1 GTSNPN, CDR2 SVGIG (reference sequence). Trimming cost V 4 bases and J 4 bases; bases outside gene matches: 9.

This chain uses TRBV6-1 with TRBJ1-2; unclear D gene. This CDR3 has 14 residues. CDR1 and CDR2 from the germline V gene are MNHNS and SASEGT. V was shortened by 1 base and J by 3 bases, with 9 bases between the two germline ends. The CDR3 DNA sequence: TGTGCCAGCAGTGAAGGAGGGCTCGACTATGGCTACACCTTC. Its translation: CASSEGGLDYGYTF.

J is TRBJ2-1 and V is TRBV11-2, with 8 positions matching TRBD2. With 0 bases clipped from V and 15 bases from J, the junction kept 7 bases outside the gene matches. CDR1 is SGHAT and CDR2 is FQNNGV in the germline V gene. The CDR3 runs to 13 residues. CDR3 sequence reads: CASSLEAAGGGFF. The CDR3 coding sequence is TGTGCCAGCAGCTTAGAAGCGGCGGGAGGAGGGTTCTTC.

The V gene is TRBV10-1, the J gene TRBJ1-6; TRBD1 matches at 7 bases. The CDR3 loop spans 12 amino acids. Losses at the gene ends were 11 bases for V and 7 bases for J; bases not matched to a gene: 5. The germline CDR1 and CDR2 sequences are WNHNN and SYGVQD (reference sequence). CDR3 region: CAVRDSNSPLHF. The DNA of the CDR3 is TGCGCCGTACGGGACAGCAATTCACCCCTCCACTTT.

The chain combines TRBV5-1 with TRBJ2-3, with TRBD1 matching 8 bases. Germline V CDR1 and CDR2: SGHRS, YFSETQ. V lost 4 bases and J lost 6; bases outside the gene matches: 13. The CDR3 sequence is 16 residues long. The DNA of the CDR3 is TGCGCCAGCAGCAGGGCGTTACCAGGGGGCGGCGATACGCAGTATTTT. This codes for CASSRALPGGGDTQYF.

CDR3 sequence (DNA): TGTGCCAGCAGTCCGACTAGCGGGGGCACCGGCGAGCAGTACTTC. Translated, it gives CASSPTSGGTGEQYF. The chain joins TRBV2 to TRBJ2-7; TRBD2 matches at 12 bases. The V segment lost 5 bases and the J segment 6 bases; nucleotides outside the gene matches: 8. CDR1 is SNHLY, CDR2 FYNNEI, per germline. The CDR3 length is 15 residues.

The chain combines TRBV28 with TRBJ1-2, with no clear D. This CDR3 contains 15 residues. The germline V gene encodes CDR1 MDHEN and CDR2 SYDVKM. V was pared by 2 bases and J by 0 bases, with 10 bases between. CDR3: CASSLQHSANYGYTF. The CDR3 coding sequence is TGTGCCAGCAGTTTACAACATTCAGCTAACTATGGCTACACCTTC.

The rearrangement joins TRBV4-1 to TRBJ1-4; D gene unclear. Trimming shortened V by 4 bases and J by 4 bases, and 16 bases separated the two germline ends. The germline V gene has CDR1 MGHRA and CDR2 YSYEKL. The CDR3 consists of 16 residues. CDR3 DNA sequence: TGCGCCAGCAGCCGTGGTAGCCAGCCGAGTAATGAAAAACTGTTTTTT. Translation: CASSRGSQPSNEKLFF.

CDR3 loop: CASSDTGGQTQYF. The CDR3 nucleotides are TGTGCCAGTAGTGACACGGGGGGTCAGACCCAGTACTTC. The chain links TRBV19 to TRBJ2-5; 7 nucleotides match TRBD2. The junction had 6 bases not matched to a gene; V was cut back by 5 bases and J by 6 bases. Germline CDR1 and CDR2: LNHDA and SQIVND (reference sequence). The CDR3 has 13 amino acids. Complete variable domain (other parts from reference TRBV19 and TRBJ2-5): DGGITQSPKYLFRKEGQNVTLSCEQNLNHDAMYWYRQDPGQGLRLIYYSQIVNDFQKGDIAEGYSVSREKKESFPLTVTSAQKNPTAFYLCASSDTGGQTQYFGPGTRLLVL.

This chain connects TRBV18 to TRBJ1-5; D possibly corresponds to TRBD1 (5 bases). This CDR3 is 15 amino acids long. Germline CDR1 reads KGHSH; CDR2 reads LQKENI. Trimming removed 3 bases at V and 5 bases at J, with 14 bases between. The CDR3 loop reads CASSPVGGSDQPQHF. The CDR3 DNA reads as TGTGCCAGCTCACCGGTTGGGGGGAGCGATCAGCCCCAGCATTTT.

A single count supports this clone. The gene calls are TRBV5-1 and TRBJ1-2; the D gene is possibly TRBD1 (5 bases). The V gene lost 4 bases and the J gene lost 4 bases, with 5 bases spanning the gap. This CDR3 region has 11 residues. Germline V gives CDR1 SGHRS, CDR2 YFSETQ. For the CDR3, the DNA is TGCGCCAGCAGCGACAGCTATGGCTACACCTTC. Protein: CASSDSYGYTF.

This chain joins TRBV4-1 and TRBJ1-6, with D unresolved. Trimming stripped 2 bases from V and 10 bases from J, with 12 bases between. This CDR3 has 14 amino acids. Looked up from germline, CDR1 is MGHRA and CDR2 is YSYEKL. CDR3 coding DNA: TGCGCCAGCAGCCAAAATTTGGGCATATCACCCCTCCACTTT. The encoded protein is CASSQNLGISPLHF.

The chain links TRBV4-2 to TRBJ2-2; 10 bases fit TRBD2. This CDR3 contains 17 residues. Germline trimming cut 0 bases from V and 5 bases from J; bases unmatched to any gene: 6. Germline CDR1 is LGHNA and CDR2 is YNFKEQ. The CDR3 region has the DNA TGTGCCAGCAGCCAAGATCTATTACTAGCGGGAACCGGGGAGCTGTTTTTT. Residues: CASSQDLLLAGTGELFF.

This chain uses TRBV24-1 with TRBJ1-5; no clear D gene. V dropped 5 bases and J dropped 4 bases, with 8 bases sitting between them. The CDR3 spans 13 residues. CDR1 is KGHDR, CDR2 SFDVKD, per germline. The CDR3, as DNA: TGTGCCACCAGTGGGGGAGTGAATCAGCCCCAGCATTTT. As protein: CATSGGVNQPQHF.

This chain links TRBV5-1 with TRBJ2-6; a weak D match, TRBD2 (6 bases). Trimming took 3 bases from V and 4 from J, leaving 11 bases between them. The CDR3 is made up of 15 amino acids. The germline gives CDR1 SGHRS, CDR2 YFSETQ. CDR3 in amino acids: CASSWGDGGANVLTF. The DNA of the CDR3 is TGCGCCAGCAGCTGGGGGGATGGCGGGGCCAACGTCCTGACTTTC.

This rearrangement joins TRBV7-9 to TRBJ2-4, with a possible D match to TRBD1 (6 bases). V was trimmed by 5 bases and J by 8 bases, leaving 16 bases between them. From germline, CDR1 is SEHNR and CDR2 FQNEAQ (reference sequence). The CDR3 has 14 amino acids. In DNA, the CDR3 is TGTGCCAGCAGCGGTACAGGGAGAGTAGACATTCAGTACTTC. Its protein is CASSGTGRVDIQYF.

The chain is built from TRBV18 and TRBJ1-5; 9 bases are shared with TRBD1. V trimming: 6 bases; J trimming: 6 bases; junction bases outside the gene matches: 9. The CDR3 has 15 residues. CDR1 and CDR2 (germline): KGHSH, LQKENI. The CDR3 coding sequence is TGTGCCAGCTCCCTTGACAGGGGGTCGGGTCAGCCCCAGCATTTT. It specifies CASSLDRGSGQPQHF. Full variable domain (remainder filled in from reference TRBV18 and TRBJ1-5): NAGVMQNPRHLVRRRGQEARLRCSPMKGHSHVYWYRQLPEEGLKFMVYLQKENIIDESGMPKERFSAEFPKEGPSILRIQQVVRGDSAAYFCASSLDRGSGQPQHFGDGTRLSIL.

A single count supports this clone. The gene calls are TRBV9 and TRBJ2-2, with a tentative D call TRBD2 (7 bases). Germline V gene lookup returns CDR1 SGDLS and CDR2 YYNGEE. This CDR3 contains 16 residues. V was clipped by 0 bases and J by 5 bases, with 14 bases between them. This chain's CDR3 is CASSVGGGPLTGELFF. In nucleotides, the CDR3 is TGTGCCAGCAGCGTAGGGGGGGGCCCCTTGACCGGGGAGCTGTTTTTT.

V gene TRBV4-2 combines with J gene TRBJ1-4; 7 bases fit TRBD1. The CDR3 extends over 16 amino acids. Germline CDR1 is LGHNA and CDR2 is YNFKEQ. V shed 4 bases, J shed 2 bases, and the junction held 7 bases outside the gene matches. CDR3 DNA sequence: TGTGCCAGCAGCCGGGATAGGACAGGCACTAATGAAAAACTGTTTTTT. Residues: CASSRDRTGTNEKLFF.

This clone was counted between two and nine times. The chain links TRBV2 to TRBJ1-1; D is unresolved. The CDR3 totals 11 residues. CDR1 and CDR2 (germline): SNHLY, FYNNEI. Trimming stripped 8 bases from V and 1 base from J, with 5 bases between. CDR3 DNA: TGTGCCAGCTTCAAGAACACTGAAGCTTTCTTT. Its translation is CASFKNTEAFF.